These 29 T cell receptor beta chains were all obtained from the same sample, sequenced in a study of shared clonotypes between healthy human individuals. Using immunoSEQ multiplex PCR, the repertoire was profiled, and TCRdb retains in-frame clones only, with some absent. The repertoire has fewer than 850,000 clones, 90% of them found once; the top ten carry 34%. The sample comprised memory CD8+ T cells from PBMCs. Subset: CD45RO+ cells pooled with CCR7-negative TemRA cells. The receptors shown here come from a man aged 18 to 29 in good health. Some clones in this sample may be carry-over from other donors' samples.

The chain combines TRBV19 with TRBJ2-1, with TRBD2 as a possible D gene (5 bases). Germline V gene sequence: CDR1 LNHDA, CDR2 SQIVND (reference sequence). V was trimmed by 4 bases and J by 12 bases, leaving 19 bases between them. This CDR3 contains 14 residues. The CDR3 here is CASSTEVGSLGQFF. The CDR3 bases are TGTGCCAGTAGTACGGAGGTCGGAAGTTTAGGGCAGTTCTTC.

The chain is built from TRBV6-6 and TRBJ1-5, with 10 bases that match TRBD1. This CDR3 contains 15 residues. The J segment lost 4 bases and the V segment lost 2 bases, leaving 2 bases of the junction unmatched. Germline lookup yields CDR1 MNHNY and CDR2 SVGAGI (reference sequence). In DNA form, the CDR3 reads TGTGCCAGCAGTTACGCGGACAGGGGGAATCAGCCCCAGCATTTT. Encoded protein: CASSYADRGNQPQHF.

This chain connects TRBV6-1 to TRBJ1-5; 10 bases align to TRBD1. The V gene's germline CDR1 is MNHNS and CDR2 SASEGT. The V and J ends lost 8 bases and 2 bases, in that order; junction bases with no gene match: 6. The CDR3 sequence is 15 residues long. The CDR3 sequence: CASETGGVGNQPQHF. CDR3 nucleotide sequence: TGTGCCAGCGAGACAGGGGGCGTAGGCAATCAGCCCCAGCATTTT.

The chain combines TRBV19 with TRBJ2-1; D is perhaps TRBD2 (6 bases). Per the germline V gene, CDR1 is LNHDA and CDR2 is SQIVND (reference sequence). V lost 3 bases, J lost 7 bases, and 19 bases lay in between. CDR3 length: 16 amino acids. CDR3 nucleotides: TGTGCCAGTAGTATGTTGCTAGCGACGATACTAAATGAGCAGTTCTTC. As protein: CASSMLLATILNEQFF.

The V and J genes are TRBV28 and TRBJ1-2; no definite D call. Deletions cut 6 bases from V and 3 bases from J, with 14 bases between. The germline V gene has CDR1 MDHEN and CDR2 SYDVKM. This CDR3 contains 14 residues. CDR3 region: CASSLDESYYGYTF. CDR3 sequence (DNA): TGTGCCAGCAGCCTAGATGAGAGCTACTATGGCTACACCTTC.

This clone showed up just once. The rearrangement links TRBV28 to TRBJ2-4, with TRBD2 matching over 8 bases. The germline V gene has CDR1 MDHEN and CDR2 SYDVKM. The CDR3 consists of 15 residues. V dropped 3 bases and J dropped 7; count of bases not matched to a gene: 8. The CDR3 region has the DNA TGTGCCAGCAGTTTTGTTCTGGCTAGCGGGAACATTCAGTACTTC. Translated, it gives CASSFVLASGNIQYF. Full variable domain (outside the CDR3, taken from reference TRBV28 and TRBJ2-4): DVKVTQSSRYLVKRTGEKVFLECVQDMDHENMFWYRQDPGLGLRLIYFSYDVKMKEKGDIPEGYSVSREKKERFSLILESASTNQTSMYLCASSFVLASGNIQYFGAGTRLSVL.

The rearrangement links TRBV28 to TRBJ2-6; D is undetermined. The CDR3 contains 15 residues. CDR1 and CDR2 (germline): MDHEN, SYDVKM. V was shortened by 1 base and J by 4 bases, with 8 bases between the two germline ends. The CDR3 here is CASSLSRYGANVLTF. CDR3 bases: TGTGCCAGCAGTTTATCCCGCTACGGGGCCAACGTCCTGACTTTC.

The chain employs TRBV7-2 and TRBJ2-7; D not certain. From germline, CDR1 is SGHTA and CDR2 FQGNSA. V lost 2 bases to trimming and J lost 2 bases, with 7 bases between them. The CDR3 contains 13 residues. The CDR3 nucleotides read TGTGCCAGCAGCTTAAGCGTGACCTACGAGCAGTACTTC. The encoded protein is CASSLSVTYEQYF.

J is TRBJ2-1 and V is TRBV2; D is undetermined. In germline, CDR1 is SNHLY, CDR2 FYNNEI. V shed 7 bases and J shed 1 base, with 8 bases lying between them. This CDR3 has 13 amino acids. The CDR3 DNA reads as TGTGCCAGCACTTGGGTTTCCTACAATGAGCAGTTCTTC. This sequence encodes CASTWVSYNEQFF.

The chain combines TRBV7-9 with TRBJ1-2, with 10 positions matching TRBD1. V gave up 5 bases and J gave up 6 bases; unmatched junction bases: 12. The germline CDR1 and CDR2 sequences are SEHNR and FQNEAQ (reference sequence). This CDR3 is built from 16 residues. The chain's CDR3 is CASSIGTGAVYDGYTF. Here the CDR3 DNA reads TGTGCCAGCAGCATCGGGACAGGGGCGGTATACGATGGCTACACCTTC.

J is TRBJ1-3 and V is TRBV5-8; 9 nucleotides line up with TRBD1. The germline V gene has CDR1 SGHTS and CDR2 YDEGEE. The CDR3 has 14 amino acids. The V segment lost 5 bases and the J segment 8 bases; nucleotides outside the gene matches: 8. CDR3 sequence (DNA): TGTGCCAGCAGTTCCGGACAGGGGATCGACACCATATATTTT. It is translated as CASSSGQGIDTIYF.

The chain links TRBV4-1 to TRBJ2-5, with no clear D. The length of the CDR3 is 15 residues. Trimming removed 1 base at V and 1 base at J, with 10 bases between. Germline V lookup: CDR1 MGHRA, CDR2 YSYEKL. The CDR3 protein is CASSQVIKAQETQYF. The DNA for the CDR3 is TGCGCCAGCAGCCAAGTTATTAAGGCCCAAGAGACCCAGTACTTC.

The chain is built from TRBV4-1 and TRBJ2-1; a possible D gene is TRBD2 (5 bases). CDR1 and CDR2 from the germline V gene are MGHRA and YSYEKL. With 4 bases removed from V and 9 bases from J, the gap between germline ends came to 19 bases. The CDR3 totals 15 residues. In DNA form, the CDR3 reads TGCGCCAGCAGCCCGGCCGACCGGGCCGCGGGTGAGCAGTTCTTC. It translates to CASSPADRAAGEQFF.

V and J are TRBV15 and TRBJ1-4, with no clear D. V shed 3 bases and J shed 2 bases, with 16 bases lying between them. The germline gives CDR1 LNHNV, CDR2 YYDKDF (reference sequence). The CDR3 runs to 17 residues. The CDR3 coding sequence is TGTGCCACCAGCAGTTCGTTCGGGAATCTCACTAATGAAAAACTGTTTTTT. It codes for CATSSSFGNLTNEKLFF. Using reference TRBV15 and TRBJ1-4 for the parts outside the CDR3, the full variable domain is DAMVIQNPRYQVTQFGKPVTLSCSQTLNHNVMYWYQQKSSQAPKLLFHYYDKDFNNEADTPDNFQSRRPNTSFCFLDIRSPGLGDTAMYLCATSSSFGNLTNEKLFFGSGTQLSVL.

The chain combines TRBV7-9 with TRBJ1-1; weak D call: TRBD1 (6 bases). Germline V gene sequence: CDR1 SEHNR, CDR2 FQNEAQ (reference sequence). Deletions cut 1 base from V and 4 bases from J, with 16 bases between. This CDR3 comprises 16 residues. The CDR3 loop is CASSLVGGRGGTEAFF. In nucleotides, the CDR3 is TGTGCCAGCAGCTTAGTCGGCGGCAGAGGGGGCACTGAAGCTTTCTTT.

The chain joins TRBV12-5 to TRBJ2-5; 15 bases line up with TRBD2. CDR1 is LGHNT and CDR2 is FRNRAP in the germline V gene. This CDR3 has 21 residues. The ends lost 6 bases at V and 5 bases at J; junction bases unmatched: 22. The CDR3 sequence: CASGPLYGLAGGLKTPETQYF. Here the CDR3 DNA reads TGTGCTAGTGGCCCACTTTACGGACTAGCGGGAGGGCTGAAGACTCCCGAGACCCAGTACTTC.

The chain carries TRBV29-1 and TRBJ2-7; TRBD1 is a possible D gene (6 bases). The V gene lost 6 bases and the J gene lost 6 bases, with 15 bases spanning the gap. CDR3 length: 12 residues. The germline V gene encodes CDR1 SQVTM and CDR2 ANQGSEA. The CDR3 DNA reads TGCAGCGTAGGACCGCAGGGGAGCGAGCAGTACTTC. This sequence encodes CSVGPQGSEQYF.

This sequence joins TRBV5-6 and TRBJ1-1; TRBD1 is a possible D gene (5 bases). CDR1 and CDR2 (germline): SGHDT, YYEEEE. The CDR3 is 12 residues long. Trimming took off 3 bases at V and 4 bases at J, with 7 bases between the two ends. As DNA, the CDR3 is TGTGCCAGCAGCTGGGGGGGCACTGAAGCTTTCTTT. This translates into CASSWGGTEAFF.

The V and J genes are TRBV4-2 and TRBJ2-7; D could derive from TRBD1 or TRBD2 (6 bases each). This CDR3 region has 16 residues. V lost 1 base and J 2 bases, leaving 15 bases between the germline ends. The germline gives CDR1 LGHNA, CDR2 YNFKEQ. CDR3 DNA: TGTGCCAGCAGCCAAGTAGGGGGGACGGCAGCCTACGAGCAGTACTTC. The encoded protein is CASSQVGGTAAYEQYF.

The CDR3 sequence: CSARGLQASASGANVLTF. DNA for the CDR3: TGCAGCGCGAGGGGTCTACAGGCCTCTGCGTCTGGGGCCAACGTCCTGACTTTC. V usage is TRBV29-1 and J usage is TRBJ2-6; D may correspond to TRBD1 or TRBD2 (5 bases each). CDR3 length equals 18 residues. Germline V gene sequence: CDR1 SQVTM, CDR2 ANQGSEA. V shed 7 bases and J shed 1 base, with 23 bases lying between them. The full variable domain, rest sourced from reference TRBV29-1 and TRBJ2-6, is SAVISQKPSRDICQRGTSLTIQCQVDSQVTMMFWYRQQPGQSLTLIATANQGSEATYESGFVIDKFPISRPNLTFSTLTVSNMSPEDSSIYLCSARGLQASASGANVLTFGAGSRLTVL.

The chain carries TRBV6-1 and TRBJ2-7; D may match TRBD1 or TRBD2 (5 bases each). V dropped 4 bases and J dropped 3 bases, with 16 bases sitting between them. The CDR3 is 15 residues long. Germline V gene lookup returns CDR1 MNHNS and CDR2 SASEGT. The DNA of the CDR3 is TGTGCCAGCAGTGTCTCCACCGGGGCTCTCTACGAGCAGTACTTC. This translates into CASSVSTGALYEQYF.

The V and J genes are TRBV27 and TRBJ2-1; D assignment may be TRBD1 or TRBD2 (6 bases each). The CDR3 has 13 amino acids. The germline V and J ends were trimmed by 3 bases and 8 bases, with 11 bases remaining between them. Germline V CDR1 and CDR2: MNHEY, SMNVEV (reference sequence). The CDR3 DNA follows: TGTGCCAGCAGTTTCCTGGGGGGCGATGAGCAGTTCTTC. Translated: CASSFLGGDEQFF.

The chain recombines TRBV28 with TRBJ1-2, with D perhaps TRBD1 (6 bases). CDR1 is MDHEN, CDR2 SYDVKM, per germline. CDR3 length: 15 residues. The V and J ends lost 5 bases and 4 bases respectively, with 17 bases between them. The CDR3 reads CASSAQGWVGYGYTF. DNA of the CDR3: TGTGCCAGCAGTGCCCAGGGGTGGGTTGGCTATGGCTACACCTTC.

CDR3 loop: CSARKAYEQYF. The CDR3 region has the DNA TGCAGTGCTCGGAAAGCCTACGAGCAGTACTTC. The chain uses TRBV20-1 and TRBJ2-5; D remains unclear. Matching the DNA end better, TRBJ2-7 makes the J call doubtful. The CDR3 sequence is 11 residues long. Per the germline V gene, CDR1 is DFQATT and CDR2 is SNEGSKA (reference sequence).

This rearrangement joins TRBV28 to TRBJ2-2, with D possibly being TRBD1 or TRBD2 (5 bases each). CDR3 length: 18 amino acids. Germline-derived CDR1 and CDR2 are MDHEN and SYDVKM. Trimming removed 7 bases from V and 0 bases from J, with 21 bases in between. CDR3 sequence: CASITARWDGPNTGELFF. In nucleotides, the CDR3 is TGTGCCAGCATTACGGCTCGCTGGGACGGACCGAACACCGGGGAGCTGTTTTTT.

This rearrangement joins TRBV6-5 to TRBJ1-5; D is possibly TRBD1 (6 bases). The CDR3 covers 14 residues. The ends were cut back, 5 bases at V and 6 bases at J, with 14 bases in the middle. CDR1 MNHEY and CDR2 SVGAGI come from the germline V gene. The CDR3 DNA follows: TGTGCCAGCAGTGTCCACAGGGCTGCTCAGCCCCAGCATTTT. The encoded protein is CASSVHRAAQPQHF.

The V call is TRBV13, the J call TRBJ2-1; D assignment may be TRBD1 or TRBD2 (5 bases each). V lost 5 bases and J lost 7, with 18 bases in between. Germline V gene lookup returns CDR1 PRHDT and CDR2 FYEKMQ (reference sequence). This CDR3 comprises 15 residues. The CDR3 sequence: CASSPPGPLGNEQFF. The CDR3 nucleotides are TGTGCCAGCAGCCCCCCGGGGCCCCTTGGGAATGAGCAGTTCTTC.

In its sample, this clone was seen once. The genes are TRBV27 and TRBJ2-7; unclear D gene. The CDR3 runs 14 residues. V dropped 4 bases and J dropped 1 base, with 11 bases sitting between them. CDR1 is MNHEY and CDR2 is SMNVEV in the germline V gene (reference sequence). This chain's CDR3 is CASSSLGHSYEQYF. In DNA form, the CDR3 reads TGTGCCAGCAGTTCACTCGGCCATTCCTACGAGCAGTACTTC.

V gene TRBV27 combines with J gene TRBJ2-1; 10 nucleotides agree with TRBD2. V lost 6 bases to trimming and J lost 7 bases; unmatched junction nucleotides: 6. The germline gives CDR1 MNHEY, CDR2 SMNVEV (reference sequence). This CDR3 is built from 14 residues. The CDR3 protein is CASSPGTSENEQFF. As DNA, the CDR3 is TGTGCCAGCAGCCCCGGGACTAGCGAGAATGAGCAGTTCTTC.